This T cell receptor (beta chain) was obtained from a study of CD8+CD57+ T cells in acquired aplastic anemia. About the study: Sorted CD4+ and CD8+ cells yielded DNA averaging approximately 3.4 ug.

Genomic DNA served as template for TCR beta VDJ and CDR3 profiling. MiXCR, run by TCRdb on the reads, gives a single entry per CDR3 protein. The sample yields approximately 470,000 distinct CDR3 sequences, over 25% seen once. Turning to this clonotype: A much bigger clone sits one base away, suggesting this may be a read error.

Germline-derived CDR1 and CDR2 are KGHDR and SFDVKD. The ends were cut back, 9 bases at V and 7 bases at J, with 18 bases in the middle. This CDR3 is built from 13 residues. Patients included in sequencing had previously demonstrated CD8+CD57+ cell expansion by flow cytometry. Patients were treatment-naive when blood was sampled. The chain combines TRBV24-1 with TRBJ2-7; D is possibly TRBD1 (6 bases). The material sequenced was sorted CD4+, CD8+, or CD8+CD57+ T cells (not recorded which) from PBMCs. The clonotype originates from a human donor with aplastic anemia. The CDR3 reads CATGTSSYNEQYF. Here the CDR3 DNA reads TGTGCCACCGGGACATCCTCCTACAATGAGCAGTACTTC.